What follows are 19 T cell receptor beta chains derived from one specimen sequenced in a study of blood T cells in healthy people across ages. Through a sample-barcoded 5' primer and a J-beta primer mix, a second PCR was run for roughly 7 to 11 cycles. MiXCR was run by TCRdb on the 5' RACE reads, yielding one entry per CDR3 protein. The sample records 1.8 million or so distinct CDR3 sequences, about 39% being singletons. The sample was blood. These receptors originate from a human donor in good health.

The chain combines TRBV24-1 with TRBJ2-5; D may match TRBD1 or TRBD2 (6 bases each). CDR1 and CDR2 (germline): KGHDR, SFDVKD. Trimming took off 8 bases at V and 5 bases at J, with 23 bases between the two ends. The length of the CDR3 is 16 residues. The CDR3 region is CATNDPLWGAGETQYF. The CDR3 nucleotides are TGTGCCACCAATGACCCCTTGTGGGGGGCAGGGGAGACCCAGTACTTC.

The chain is built from TRBV7-2 and TRBJ2-7; TRBD2 aligns across 7 bases. J gave up 0 bases and V 2 bases, and 7 bases lay outside the gene matches. In germline, CDR1 is SGHTA, CDR2 FQGNSA. CDR3 length equals 16 residues. CDR3 in DNA: TGTGCCAGCAGCTTAAACGGGGGGACGAGCTCCTACGAGCAGTACTTC. Its protein is CASSLNGGTSSYEQYF.

The chain is built from TRBV4-1 and TRBJ2-3; TRBD2 is a possible D gene (6 bases). The CDR3 extends over 18 amino acids. The ends were cut back, 1 base at V and 4 bases at J, with 21 bases in the middle. Germline CDR1 is MGHRA and CDR2 is YSYEKL. The CDR3 region is CASSQATGGAGYSDTQYF. The CDR3 DNA sequence: TGCGCCAGCAGCCAAGCCACCGGGGGTGCAGGGTATTCAGATACGCAGTATTTT.

The sample holds many counts of this clonotype. The J gene is TRBJ2-1, the V gene TRBV5-1; 8 bases match TRBD2. Germline V lookup: CDR1 SGHRS, CDR2 YFSETQ. This CDR3 spans 16 amino acids. The junction had 5 bases not matched to a gene; V was cut back by 0 bases and J by 3 bases. The CDR3 loop reads CASSLAGSGGYNEQFF. CDR3 nucleotide sequence: TGCGCCAGCAGCTTGGCCGGGAGCGGGGGCTACAATGAGCAGTTCTTC.

This clonotype was recorded a few times. The V and J genes are TRBV7-8 and TRBJ2-3; D remains unclear. CDR1 and CDR2 (germline): SGHVS, FQNEAQ. This CDR3 region has 14 residues. Trimming took off 2 bases at V and 5 bases at J, with 11 bases between the two ends. In nucleotides, the CDR3 is TGTGCCAGCAGCTTAAAACCGCCCAGAGATACGCAGTATTTT. This translates into CASSLKPPRDTQYF. Together with reference TRBV7-8 and TRBJ2-3, the CDR3 gives the full variable domain: GAGVSQSPRYKVAKRGQDVALRCDPISGHVSLFWYQQALGQGPEFLTYFQNEAQLDKSGLPSDRFFAERPEGSVSTLKIQRTQQEDSAVYLCASSLKPPRDTQYFGPGTRLTVL.

The J gene is TRBJ1-2, the V gene TRBV24-1; D unclear. The CDR3 is 16 residues long. CDR1 and CDR2 (germline): KGHDR, SFDVKD. With 3 bases removed from V and 5 bases from J, the gap between germline ends came to 18 bases. The CDR3 nucleotides are TGTGCCACCAGTGATGCCGGCGGGCAGACAAATTATGGCTACACCTTC. This translates into CATSDAGGQTNYGYTF.

The rearrangement links TRBV12-3 or TRBV12-4 to TRBJ1-1; 7 bases line up with TRBD1. V was pared by 5 bases and J by 5 bases, with 11 bases of the junction left unmatched. CDR3 size: 15 residues. The CDR3 region is CASSAQGVRETEAFF. CDR3 bases: TGTGCCAGCAGTGCCCAGGGGGTACGAGAAACTGAAGCTTTCTTT.

This clonotype has more than one count but fewer than ten. The V gene is TRBV20-1, the J gene TRBJ2-7; D is unresolved. V shed 6 bases and J shed 3 bases, with 6 bases lying between them. Germline CDR1 reads DFQATT; CDR2 reads SNEGSKA (reference sequence). This CDR3 has 10 amino acids. CDR3: CSAWDYEQYF. Written as DNA, the CDR3 is TGCAGTGCCTGGGACTACGAGCAGTACTTC.

Turning to this clonotype: The junction and the germline gene differ at one end; a read error may be behind it. The DNA of the CDR3 is TGTACCAGCAGCTTAGGTTCGGCCAGCTTCACAGATACGCAGTATTTT. Encoded protein: CTSSLGSASFTDTQYF. V is TRBV5-5 and J is TRBJ2-3; D is unresolved. Germline-derived CDR1 and CDR2 are SGHKS and YYEKEE (reference sequence). This CDR3 has 16 residues.

This clonotype was observed a few times. One end of the junction does not line up with germline, which may come from a read error. V and J are TRBV12-3 or TRBV12-4 and TRBJ2-1; no definite D call. The CDR3 totals 15 residues. CDR3 sequence (DNA): TGTGCCAGCAGCCACATCGACTCGGCATACAGTGAGCAGTTCTTC. Residues: CASSHIDSAYSEQFF.

The gene calls are TRBV7-9 and TRBJ2-1; 7 bases line up with TRBD2. The V segment lost 9 bases and the J segment 2 bases; nucleotides outside the gene matches: 7. Germline loops: CDR1 SEHNR, CDR2 FQNEAQ (reference sequence). The CDR3 contains 14 residues. As DNA, the CDR3 is TGTGCCAGTCTGGGGGGGGGAGCCTACAATGAGCAGTTCTTC. This encodes CASLGGGAYNEQFF. The full variable domain, completed using reference TRBV7-9 and TRBJ2-1, is DTGVSQNPRHKITKRGQNVTFRCDPISEHNRLYWYRQTLGQGPEFLTYFQNEAQLEKSRLLSDRFSAERPKGSFSTLEIQRTEQGDSAMYLCASLGGGAYNEQFFGPGTRLTVL.

This clonotype was counted a single time. The junction shows a germline mismatch at one end, possibly a read error. The rearrangement links TRBV15 to TRBJ2-3, with D perhaps matching TRBD2 (5 bases). The CDR3 totals 14 residues. Germline V CDR1 and CDR2: LNHNV, YYDKDF (reference sequence). CDR3 in DNA: TGTGCCACCAACAGAGGAGGATCGACAGATACGCAGTATTTT. It codes for CATNRGGSTDTQYF.

CDR3 in DNA: TGTGCCAGCAGCCAAGATTACCGAGAGAACCGTCAGAGCTCCTATAATTCACCCCTCCACTTT. This translates into CASSQDYRENRQSSYNSPLHF. The chain uses TRBV14 and TRBJ1-6; the D is unclear. In germline, CDR1 is SGHDN, CDR2 FVKESK. CDR3 length equals 21 residues. With 0 bases removed from V and 0 bases from J, the gap between germline ends came to 21 bases.

The V gene is TRBV18, the J gene TRBJ2-1; D is possibly TRBD1 (6 bases). This CDR3 has 12 amino acids. V gave up 4 bases and J gave up 9 bases, with 10 bases separating them. CDR1 is KGHSH and CDR2 is LQKENI in the germline V gene. Here the CDR3 DNA reads TGTGCCAGCTCACTCCGGGACACTGAGCAGTTCTTC. Translated: CASSLRDTEQFF.

This clonotype was picked up a small number of times. This rearrangement joins TRBV5-5 to TRBJ1-1; a weak D match, TRBD1 (5 bases). The CDR3 spans 16 residues. Between the trimmed V and J ends, which lost 0 bases and 2 bases, there was a span of 14 bases. From germline, CDR1 is SGHKS and CDR2 YYEKEE (reference sequence). This CDR3 reads CASSLAIRGRNTEAFF. As DNA, the CDR3 is TGTGCCAGCAGCTTGGCCATTAGGGGACGTAACACTGAAGCTTTCTTT.

About this clonotype itself: In this CDR3 the conserved last residue, phenylalanine or tryptophan, is missing, so a read error is likely. The chain joins TRBV5-1 to TRBJ2-3; tentative D call: TRBD2 (6 bases). The CDR3 contains 14 residues. The ends were cut back, 0 bases at V and 3 bases at J, with 8 bases in the middle. Per germline, CDR1 SGHRS and CDR2 YFSETQ. The CDR3 DNA follows: TGCGCCAGCAGCTTGGGGCTAGCGACAGATACGCAGTATGTT. Protein product: CASSLGLATDTQYV.

This chain connects TRBV29-1 to TRBJ1-3; D is possibly TRBD1 (5 bases). The CDR3 length is 17 residues. Germline V gene lookup returns CDR1 SQVTM and CDR2 ANQGSEA. V was trimmed by 5 bases and J by 2 bases, leaving 22 bases between them. The CDR3 is CSVIARALQGAGNTIYF. CDR3 sequence (DNA): TGCAGCGTTATCGCACGCGCTCTTCAGGGCGCTGGAAACACCATATATTTT.

The J gene is TRBJ2-1, the V gene TRBV20-1, with D unresolved. From germline, CDR1 is DFQATT and CDR2 SNEGSKA (reference sequence). V lost 2 bases and J 3 bases, leaving 11 bases between the germline ends. The CDR3 length is 14 residues. The CDR3 DNA reads as TGCAGTGCTAGACTCAGGTTTTACTACAATGAGCAGTTCTTC. This encodes CSARLRFYYNEQFF.

This clonotype was seen only once. The rearrangement links TRBV7-2 to TRBJ2-3, with D perhaps being TRBD1 or TRBD2 (7 bases each). Per the germline V gene, CDR1 is SGHTA and CDR2 is FQGNSA. The CDR3 is made up of 16 amino acids. V dropped 5 bases and J dropped 3 bases, with 18 bases sitting between them. The CDR3 is CASSPRGGQGTDTQYF. As DNA, the CDR3 is TGTGCCAGCAGCCCCAGGGGGGGTCAGGGGACAGATACGCAGTATTTT.